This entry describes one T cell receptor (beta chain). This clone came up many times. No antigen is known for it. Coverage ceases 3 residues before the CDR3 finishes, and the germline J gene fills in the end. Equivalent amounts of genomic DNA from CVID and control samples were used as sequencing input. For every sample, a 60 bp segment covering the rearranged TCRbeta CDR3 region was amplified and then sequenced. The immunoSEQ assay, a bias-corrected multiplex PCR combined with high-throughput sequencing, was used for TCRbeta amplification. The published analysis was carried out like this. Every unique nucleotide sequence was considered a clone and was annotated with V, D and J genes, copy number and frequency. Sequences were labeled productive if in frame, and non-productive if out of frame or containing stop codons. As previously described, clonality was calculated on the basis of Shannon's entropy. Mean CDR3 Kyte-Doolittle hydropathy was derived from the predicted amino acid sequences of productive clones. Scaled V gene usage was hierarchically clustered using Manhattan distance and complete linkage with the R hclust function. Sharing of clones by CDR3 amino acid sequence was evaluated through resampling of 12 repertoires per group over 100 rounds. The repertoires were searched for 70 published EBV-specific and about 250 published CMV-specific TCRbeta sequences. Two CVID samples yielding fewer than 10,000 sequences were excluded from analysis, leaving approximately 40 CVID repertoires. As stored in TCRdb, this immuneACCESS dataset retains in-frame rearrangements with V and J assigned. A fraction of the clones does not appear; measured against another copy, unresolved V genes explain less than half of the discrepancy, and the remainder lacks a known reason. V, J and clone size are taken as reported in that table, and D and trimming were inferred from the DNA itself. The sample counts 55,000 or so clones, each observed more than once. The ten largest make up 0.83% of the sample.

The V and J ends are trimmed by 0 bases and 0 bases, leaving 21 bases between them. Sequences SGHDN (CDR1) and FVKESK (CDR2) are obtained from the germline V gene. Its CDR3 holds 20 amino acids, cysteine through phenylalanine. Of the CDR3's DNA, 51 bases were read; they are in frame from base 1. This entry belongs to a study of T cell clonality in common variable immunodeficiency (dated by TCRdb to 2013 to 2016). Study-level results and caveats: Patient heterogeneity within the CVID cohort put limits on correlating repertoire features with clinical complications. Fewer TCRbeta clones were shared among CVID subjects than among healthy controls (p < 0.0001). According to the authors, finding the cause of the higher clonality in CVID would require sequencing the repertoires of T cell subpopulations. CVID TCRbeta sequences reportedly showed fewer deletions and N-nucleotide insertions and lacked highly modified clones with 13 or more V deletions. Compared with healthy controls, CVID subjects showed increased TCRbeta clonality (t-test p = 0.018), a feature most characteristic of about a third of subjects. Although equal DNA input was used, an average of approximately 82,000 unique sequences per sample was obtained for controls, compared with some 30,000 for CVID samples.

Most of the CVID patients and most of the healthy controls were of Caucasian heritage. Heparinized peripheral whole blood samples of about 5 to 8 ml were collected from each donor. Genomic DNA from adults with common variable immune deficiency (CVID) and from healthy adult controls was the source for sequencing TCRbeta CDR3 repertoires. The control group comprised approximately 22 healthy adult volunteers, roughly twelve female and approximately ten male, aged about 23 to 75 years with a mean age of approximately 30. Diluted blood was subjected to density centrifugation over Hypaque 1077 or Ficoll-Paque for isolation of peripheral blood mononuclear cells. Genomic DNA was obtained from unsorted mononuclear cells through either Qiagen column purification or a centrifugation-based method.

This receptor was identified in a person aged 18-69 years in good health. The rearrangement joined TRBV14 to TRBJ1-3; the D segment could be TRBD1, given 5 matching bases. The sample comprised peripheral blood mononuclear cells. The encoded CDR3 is CASSQEGGLTGVGSGNTIYF. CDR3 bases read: TGTGCCAGCAGCCAAGAAGGTGGATTGACGGGGGTGGGCTCTGGAAACACC.